Included here is one T cell receptor (beta chain) sequence, with context. Trimming pared 2 bases from V and 0 bases from J, leaving 29 bases between. Germline V CDR1 and CDR2: LNHDA, SQIVND (reference sequence). The length of the CDR3 is 21 residues. The data were taken from a study of neoadjuvant anti-PD-1 for oral cavity cancer. The wider study: Around day 43, patients without progression received a fourth nivolumab dose before surgery.

The time point was: after neoadjuvant nivolumab, at surgical resection. No culture or expansion preceded analysis of these blood cells. The repertoire was sequenced with immunoSEQ multiplex PCR; TCRdb's copy has only in-frame clones and lacks some. The sample lists about 13,000 clones; about 64% were seen once. Specimen: PBMCs, collected after nivolumab (anti-PD-1) treatment. The rearrangement links TRBV19 to TRBJ2-7; possibly TRBD1 or TRBD2 for D (6 bases each). The source is a person between 40 and 85 years old with oral cavity squamous cell carcinoma. The CDR3 sequence is CASSIKGTPPGALASSYEQYF. CDR3 coding DNA: TGTGCCAGTAGTATAAAAGGGACCCCTCCGGGGGCCCTGGCGTCCTCCTACGAGCAGTACTTC.